The source of this T cell receptor (beta chain) is a study of cytomegalovirus exposure and HLA in healthy donors. In the study overall: Around 78 million unique TCRs, all from HLA-typed donors, were included in an early release of the data. Findings and caveats of the study: Data from an earlier analysis indicated that most TCR beta V segments were productive either about 90% or about 30% of the time.

For this clone: The antigen is undetermined.

PCR used 60 Vbeta primers and 13 Jbeta primers. Some clones are missing from TCRdb's copy, which holds only in-frame ones; the method was immunoSEQ multiplex PCR. Of 150,000 to 200,000 clones in the sample, approximately 82% are singletons; the top ten hold 11%. The CDR3 runs to 16 residues. Donors sampled were nominally healthy, though unrecorded immune exposures were likely. The sequencing sample was made of PBMCs. V and J are TRBV12-2 and TRBJ1-4; the table gives TRBD1 as D, unverified against the DNA. TRBV12-2 is a pseudogene segment. The TCR sequence derives from a young man in good health and CMV-seropositive. The CDR3 region has the DNA TGTGCAAGTCGCTTAGCGGTGGACAGGGGTAATGAAAAACTGTTTTTT. This gives the protein CASRLAVDRGNEKLFF.